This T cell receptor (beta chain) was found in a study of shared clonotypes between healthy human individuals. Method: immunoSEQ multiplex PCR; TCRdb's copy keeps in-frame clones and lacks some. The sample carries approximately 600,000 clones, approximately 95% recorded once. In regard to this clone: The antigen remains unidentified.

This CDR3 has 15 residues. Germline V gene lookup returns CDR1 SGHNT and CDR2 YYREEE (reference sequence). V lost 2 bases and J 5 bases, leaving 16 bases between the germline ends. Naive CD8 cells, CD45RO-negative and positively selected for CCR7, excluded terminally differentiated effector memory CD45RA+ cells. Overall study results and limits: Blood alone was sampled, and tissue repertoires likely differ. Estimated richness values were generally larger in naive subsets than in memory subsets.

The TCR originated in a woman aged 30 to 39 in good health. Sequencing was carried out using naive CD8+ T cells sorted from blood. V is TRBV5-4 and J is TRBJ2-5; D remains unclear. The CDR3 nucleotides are TGTGCCAGCAGCTTCTCCCTGGGCCCGGCGGAGACCCAGTACTTC. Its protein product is CASSFSLGPAETQYF.